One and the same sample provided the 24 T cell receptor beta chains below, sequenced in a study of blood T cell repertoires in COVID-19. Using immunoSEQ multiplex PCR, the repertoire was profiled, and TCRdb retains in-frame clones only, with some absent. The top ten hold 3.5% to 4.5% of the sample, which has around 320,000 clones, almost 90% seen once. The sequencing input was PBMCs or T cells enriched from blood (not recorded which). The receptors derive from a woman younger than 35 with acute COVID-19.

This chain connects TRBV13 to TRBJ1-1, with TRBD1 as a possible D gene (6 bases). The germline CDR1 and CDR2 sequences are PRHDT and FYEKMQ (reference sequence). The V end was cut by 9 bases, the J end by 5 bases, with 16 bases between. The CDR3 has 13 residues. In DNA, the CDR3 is TGTGCCAGGGGCGGGGGGCGCGGAACTGAAGCTTTCTTT. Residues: CARGGGRGTEAFF.

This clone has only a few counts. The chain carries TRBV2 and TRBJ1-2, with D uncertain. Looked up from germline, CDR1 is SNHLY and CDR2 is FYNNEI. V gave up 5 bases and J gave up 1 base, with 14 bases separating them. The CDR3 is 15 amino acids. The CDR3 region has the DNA TGTGCCAGCAGTTCAACAGACCCCTATAACTATGGCTACACCTTC. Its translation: CASSSTDPYNYGYTF.

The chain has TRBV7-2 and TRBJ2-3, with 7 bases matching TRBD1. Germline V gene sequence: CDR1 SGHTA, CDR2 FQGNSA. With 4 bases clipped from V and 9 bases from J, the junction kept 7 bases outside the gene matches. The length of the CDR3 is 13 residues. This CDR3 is CASSSGTVPTQYF. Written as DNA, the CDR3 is TGTGCCAGCAGCTCCGGGACAGTTCCGACGCAGTATTTT.

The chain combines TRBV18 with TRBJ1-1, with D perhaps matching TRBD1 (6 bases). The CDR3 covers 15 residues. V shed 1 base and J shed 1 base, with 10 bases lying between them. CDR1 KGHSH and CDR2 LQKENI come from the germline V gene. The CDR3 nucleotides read TGTGCCAGCTCACCACGACAGGCGTCGAACACTGAAGCTTTCTTT. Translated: CASSPRQASNTEAFF.

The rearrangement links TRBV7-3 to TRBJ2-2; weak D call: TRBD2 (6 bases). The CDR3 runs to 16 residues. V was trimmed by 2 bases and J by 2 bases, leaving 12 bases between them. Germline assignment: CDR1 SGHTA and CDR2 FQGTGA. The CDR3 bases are TGTGCCAGCAGCTTACACCAGGGAGGAAACACCGGGGAGCTGTTTTTT. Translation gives CASSLHQGGNTGELFF.

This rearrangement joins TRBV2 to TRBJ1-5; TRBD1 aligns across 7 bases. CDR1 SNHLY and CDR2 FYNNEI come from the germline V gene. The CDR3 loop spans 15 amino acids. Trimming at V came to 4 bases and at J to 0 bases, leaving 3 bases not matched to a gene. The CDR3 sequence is CASSGQGHSNQPQHF. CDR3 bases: TGTGCCAGCAGTGGACAGGGACATAGCAATCAGCCCCAGCATTTT.

CDR3 in DNA: TGTGCCAGCAGTTCCCAGGACGGGAGTGCTTTAAATGAGCAGTTCTTC. Translated: CASSSQDGSALNEQFF. The chain joins TRBV28 to TRBJ2-1; D may be TRBD2 (6 bases). This CDR3 is 16 amino acids long. Trimming left V 4 bases short and J 7 bases short, with 20 bases between. The germline V gene encodes CDR1 MDHEN and CDR2 SYDVKM. Full variable domain (remainder filled in from reference TRBV28 and TRBJ2-1): DVKVTQSSRYLVKRTGEKVFLECVQDMDHENMFWYRQDPGLGLRLIYFSYDVKMKEKGDIPEGYSVSREKKERFSLILESASTNQTSMYLCASSSQDGSALNEQFFGPGTRLTVL.

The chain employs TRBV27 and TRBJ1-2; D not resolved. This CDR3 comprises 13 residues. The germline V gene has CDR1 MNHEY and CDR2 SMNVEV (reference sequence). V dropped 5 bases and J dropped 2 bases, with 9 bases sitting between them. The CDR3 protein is CASSPQRNYGYTF. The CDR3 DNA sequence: TGTGCCAGCAGTCCACAACGAAACTATGGCTACACCTTC.

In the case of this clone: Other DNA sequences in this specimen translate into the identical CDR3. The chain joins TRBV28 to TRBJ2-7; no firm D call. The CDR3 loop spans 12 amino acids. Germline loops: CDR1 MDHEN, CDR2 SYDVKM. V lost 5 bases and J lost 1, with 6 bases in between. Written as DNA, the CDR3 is TGTGCCAGCAGTCCCAGTTCCTACGAGCAGTACTTC. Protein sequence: CASSPSSYEQYF.

This CDR3 is CASSPTSLVPDTQYF. In nucleotides, the CDR3 is TGTGCCAGCAGCCCTACGTCACTAGTCCCAGATACGCAGTATTTT. V usage is TRBV14 and J usage is TRBJ2-3, with D tentatively TRBD2 (5 bases). The germline V gene has CDR1 SGHDN and CDR2 FVKESK. This CDR3 region has 15 residues. The ends were cut back, 4 bases at V and 4 bases at J, with 15 bases in the middle.

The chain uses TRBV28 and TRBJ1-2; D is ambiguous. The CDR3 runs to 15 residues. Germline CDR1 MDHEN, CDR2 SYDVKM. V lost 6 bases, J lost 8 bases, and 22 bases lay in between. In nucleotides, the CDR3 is TGTGCCAGCAGCCCCCCGCAGGCGGGGATGCGGGGCTACACCTTC. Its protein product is CASSPPQAGMRGYTF.

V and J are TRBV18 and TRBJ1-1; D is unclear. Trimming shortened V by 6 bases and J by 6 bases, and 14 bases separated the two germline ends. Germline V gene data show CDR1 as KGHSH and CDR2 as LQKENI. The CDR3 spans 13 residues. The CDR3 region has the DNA TGTGCCAGCTCCGACCTCCGACTGTCTGAAGCTTTCTTT. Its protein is CASSDLRLSEAFF.

CDR3 sequence: CASSTGTSGRMYEQYF. The CDR3 DNA reads as TGTGCCAGCAGTACAGGGACTAGCGGGAGGATGTACGAGCAGTACTTC. The chain links TRBV27 to TRBJ2-7, with 15 bases fitting TRBD2. The CDR3 is 16 residues long. With V trimmed by 5 bases and J by 4 bases, 6 bases remained unmatched. Germline CDR1 and CDR2: MNHEY and SMNVEV (reference sequence).

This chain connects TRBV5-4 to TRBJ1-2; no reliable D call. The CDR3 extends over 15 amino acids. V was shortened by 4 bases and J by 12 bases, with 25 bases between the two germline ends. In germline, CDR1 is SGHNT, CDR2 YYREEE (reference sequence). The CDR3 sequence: CASSPSARLGVENTF. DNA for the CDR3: TGTGCCAGCAGCCCGTCCGCGAGGCTCGGAGTGGAAAACACCTTC.

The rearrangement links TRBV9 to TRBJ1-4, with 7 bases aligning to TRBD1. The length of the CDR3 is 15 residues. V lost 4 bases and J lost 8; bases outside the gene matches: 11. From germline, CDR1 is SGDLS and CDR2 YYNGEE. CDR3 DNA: TGTGCCAGCAGCTTCCAGGGGGTTCGAAACGAAAAACTGTTTTTT. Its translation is CASSFQGVRNEKLFF. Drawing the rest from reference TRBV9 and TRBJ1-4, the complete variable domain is DSGVTQTPKHLITATGQRVTLRCSPRSGDLSVYWYQQSLDQGLQFLIQYYNGEERAKGNILERFSAQQFPDLHSELNLSSLELGDSALYFCASSFQGVRNEKLFFGSGTQLSVL.

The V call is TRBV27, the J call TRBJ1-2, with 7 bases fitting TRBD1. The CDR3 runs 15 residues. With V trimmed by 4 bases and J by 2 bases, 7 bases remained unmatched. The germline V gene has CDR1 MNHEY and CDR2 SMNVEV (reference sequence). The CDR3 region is CASSSSGQPNYGYTF. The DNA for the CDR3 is TGTGCCAGCAGTTCGTCGGGACAGCCAAACTATGGCTACACCTTC.

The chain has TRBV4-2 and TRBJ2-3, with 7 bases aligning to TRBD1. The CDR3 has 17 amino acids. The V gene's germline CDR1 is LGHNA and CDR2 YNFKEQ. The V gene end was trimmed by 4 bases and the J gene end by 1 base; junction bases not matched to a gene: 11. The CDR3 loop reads CASSPPGAQGGTDTQYF. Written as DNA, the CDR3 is TGTGCCAGCAGCCCACCGGGCGCTCAGGGGGGCACAGATACGCAGTATTTT.

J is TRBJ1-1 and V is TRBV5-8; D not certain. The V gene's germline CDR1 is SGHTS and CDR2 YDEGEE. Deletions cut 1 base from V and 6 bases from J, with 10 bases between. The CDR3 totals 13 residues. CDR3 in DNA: TGTGCCAGCAGCTTGCGGGGTAAGGCTGAAGCTTTCTTT. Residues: CASSLRGKAEAFF.

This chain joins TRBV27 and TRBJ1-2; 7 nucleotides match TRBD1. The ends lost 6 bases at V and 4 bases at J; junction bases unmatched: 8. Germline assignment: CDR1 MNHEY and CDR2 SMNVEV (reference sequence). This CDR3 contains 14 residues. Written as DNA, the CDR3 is TGTGCCAGCAGGTCGGGCGACAGGGTCTATGGCTACACCTTC. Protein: CASRSGDRVYGYTF.

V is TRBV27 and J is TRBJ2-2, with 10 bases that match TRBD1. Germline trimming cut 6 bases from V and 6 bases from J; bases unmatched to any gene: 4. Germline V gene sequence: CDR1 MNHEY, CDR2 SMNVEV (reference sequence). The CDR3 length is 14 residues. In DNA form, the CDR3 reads TGTGCCAGCAGATGGGACAGGGGCGCCGGGGAGCTGTTTTTT. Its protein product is CASRWDRGAGELFF.

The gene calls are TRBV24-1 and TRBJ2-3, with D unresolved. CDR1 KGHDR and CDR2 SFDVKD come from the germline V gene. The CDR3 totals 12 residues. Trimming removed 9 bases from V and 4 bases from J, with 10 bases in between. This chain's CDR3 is CATGQSPDTQYF. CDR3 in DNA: TGTGCCACCGGGCAAAGCCCAGATACGCAGTATTTT.

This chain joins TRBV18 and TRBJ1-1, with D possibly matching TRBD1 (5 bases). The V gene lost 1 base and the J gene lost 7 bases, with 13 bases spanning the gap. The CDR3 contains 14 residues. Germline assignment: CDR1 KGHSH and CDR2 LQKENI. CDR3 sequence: CASSPLGGVIEAFF. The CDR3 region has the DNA TGTGCCAGCTCACCACTGGGGGGGGTCATTGAAGCTTTCTTT.

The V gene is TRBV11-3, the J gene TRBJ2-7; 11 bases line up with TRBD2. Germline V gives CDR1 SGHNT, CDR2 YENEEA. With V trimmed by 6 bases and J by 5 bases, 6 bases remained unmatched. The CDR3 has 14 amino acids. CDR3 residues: CASSHGLAGNEQYF. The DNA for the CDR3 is TGTGCCAGCAGTCACGGACTAGCGGGCAACGAGCAGTACTTC.

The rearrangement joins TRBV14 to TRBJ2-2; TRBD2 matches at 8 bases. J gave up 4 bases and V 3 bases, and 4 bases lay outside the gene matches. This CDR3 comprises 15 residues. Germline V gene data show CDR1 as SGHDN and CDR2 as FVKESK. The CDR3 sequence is CASSQEAGVTGELFF. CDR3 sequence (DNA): TGTGCCAGCAGCCAGGAAGCGGGAGTCACCGGGGAGCTGTTTTTT.